Listed below are T cell receptor beta chains from one sample, sequenced in a study of tumor-infiltrating lymphocytes in primary liver carcinoma. One entry per CDR3 protein, called by TCRdb with MiXCR from the multiplex PCR reads. The table shows around 330,000 distinct CDR3 sequences, with 55% to 65% occurring only once. Input material: peripheral blood. The receptors originated from a man in his forties with primary liver carcinoma and hepatitis B virus infection. Each CDR3 is given without its conserved first and last residue. Not all rows give a size; the values are once, few, many and, for expanded clones, a class.

CDR3 protein: ASSQAGDAF; clone size: many; V gene: TRBV4-2; J gene: TRBJ1-1
CDR3 protein: ASSQGGQGPDTQY; clone size: many; V gene: TRBV4-3; J gene: TRBJ2-3
CDR3 protein: TSSFGGLGQPQH; clone size: NA; V gene: TRBV5-1; J gene: TRBJ1-5
CDR3 protein: ASSSGSQGTDTRY; clone size: NA; V gene: TRBV11-2; J gene: TRBJ2-3
CDR3 protein: ASSLSLNTEAS; clone size: NA; V gene: TRBV5-4; J gene: TRBJ1-1
CDR3 protein: SVGLGNGQPQH; clone size: once; V gene: TRBV29-1; J gene: TRBJ1-5
CDR3 protein: ASGDRSSGNTIY; clone size: many; V gene: TRBV6-1; J gene: TRBJ1-3
CDR3 protein: AVSTGTDPTLAKNIQY; clone size: many; V gene: TRBV6-2/TRBV6-3; J gene: TRBJ2-4
CDR3 protein: RVPDRVDQVEQY; clone size: NA; V gene: TRBV29-1; J gene: TRBJ2-7
CDR3 protein: ASNYGQGYTEAF; clone size: NA; V gene: TRBV11-2; J gene: TRBJ1-1
CDR3 protein: ASSQVLPGDEQC; clone size: once; V gene: TRBV4-1; J gene: TRBJ2-7
CDR3 protein: ASRPGQGEAF; clone size: few; V gene: TRBV5-5; J gene: TRBJ1-1
CDR3 protein: ASSRLADYNEQF; clone size: NA; V gene: TRBV6-5; J gene: TRBJ2-1
CDR3 protein: ANSLGGPGRVNDEQF; clone size: NA; V gene: TRBV5-4; J gene: TRBJ2-1
CDR3 protein: VSSLGDGSGPNDQF; clone size: NA; V gene: TRBV11-3; J gene: TRBJ2-1
CDR3 protein: ASSRGMDTEAS; clone size: once; V gene: TRBV11-2; J gene: TRBJ1-1
CDR3 protein: ASSFRGKNEQF; clone size: NA; V gene: TRBV12-3/TRBV12-4; J gene: TRBJ2-1
CDR3 protein: SLVPLVRLGNEQF; clone size: NA; V gene: TRBV29-1; J gene: TRBJ2-1
CDR3 protein: SVGRVDTEAF; clone size: many; V gene: TRBV29-1; J gene: TRBJ1-1
CDR3 protein: GSSEGLAGGSLRRPQY; clone size: NA; V gene: TRBV6-1; J gene: TRBJ2-5
CDR3 protein: ASSLLVMQGNEKLF; clone size: NA; V gene: TRBV28; J gene: TRBJ1-4
CDR3 protein: ASTRGGFSSLSFTDTQY; clone size: NA; V gene: TRBV6-1; J gene: TRBJ2-3
CDR3 protein: ANSLDRDEQY; clone size: NA; V gene: TRBV11-2; J gene: TRBJ2-7
CDR3 protein: CVPSGSLGQF; clone size: NA; V gene: TRBV29-1; J gene: TRBJ2-1
CDR3 protein: ASSLPGSLRDKNIQY; clone size: many; V gene: TRBV6-2/TRBV6-3; J gene: TRBJ2-4
CDR3 protein: ASNKLAGSNQPQH; clone size: many; V gene: TRBV6-2/TRBV6-3; J gene: TRBJ1-5
CDR3 protein: SVFPAYNEQF; clone size: many; V gene: TRBV29-1; J gene: TRBJ2-1
CDR3 protein: ASSLLPGDTQY; clone size: many; V gene: TRBV6-2/TRBV6-3; J gene: TRBJ2-3
CDR3 protein: ASSYTGVGTEAF; clone size: few; V gene: TRBV5-6; J gene: TRBJ1-1
CDR3 protein: SVGTGREGKLF; clone size: NA; V gene: TRBV29-1; J gene: TRBJ1-4
CDR3 protein: ASSLMSYNERF; clone size: NA; V gene: TRBV11-3; J gene: TRBJ2-1
CDR3 protein: ASSPKRQSPTYEQY; clone size: NA; V gene: TRBV7-9; J gene: TRBJ2-7
CDR3 protein: ASSFPRGGCNEQF; clone size: NA; V gene: TRBV5-1; J gene: TRBJ2-1
CDR3 protein: ASRGGGSLLVELF; clone size: NA; V gene: TRBV6-1; J gene: TRBJ2-2
CDR3 protein: ASSLRTGPNEQF; clone size: few; V gene: TRBV5-4; J gene: TRBJ2-1
CDR3 protein: ATEDRGLEDTQY; clone size: NA; V gene: TRBV28; J gene: TRBJ2-3
CDR3 protein: ASSRTDTGELF; clone size: few; V gene: TRBV6-2/TRBV6-3; J gene: TRBJ2-2
CDR3 protein: ANTIPGANVLT; clone size: NA; V gene: TRBV12-3/TRBV12-4; J gene: TRBJ2-6
CDR3 protein: ASSLVNRAGANVLT; clone size: NA; V gene: TRBV5-1; J gene: TRBJ2-6
CDR3 protein: ASSQERRRMNTEAF; clone size: NA; V gene: TRBV4-1; J gene: TRBJ1-1
CDR3 protein: ASSLVALAGIGELF; clone size: NA; V gene: TRBV11-2; J gene: TRBJ2-2
CDR3 protein: AGLEGAGGPSDTQY; clone size: NA; V gene: TRBV5-1; J gene: TRBJ2-3